This T cell receptor beta chain was sequenced in a study of T cells in Graves' hyperthyroidism and ophthalmopathy. Turning to the study itself: It was at initial diagnosis, before any treatment, that peripheral blood was collected. Study-level findings and limits: Also found in blood were most expanded thyroid clonotypes above 0.001. The model made its ophthalmopathy prediction, and onset followed a median roughly six months later.

Looked up from germline, CDR1 is MNHGY and CDR2 is SAAAGT. The CDR3 contains 20 residues. Between the trimmed V and J ends, which lost 1 base and 0 bases, there was a span of 24 bases. RNA transcripts provided the source from which TCR beta CDR3 regions were amplified. In the first-round RT-PCR of the TCR CDR3, the HTBI primer set was used. TCRdb itself ran the multiplex PCR reads through MiXCR, one entry per CDR3 protein. The sample lists hundreds of thousands of distinct CDR3 sequences; roughly 14% were seen once. This clonotype came up many times. Its target is not known. Individuals with ophthalmopathy presented a Clinical Activity Score of at least 3, a NOSPECS grade of at least 4 and a duration under 3 months.

The clonotype was recovered from a woman aged 40 to 50 with Graves' ophthalmopathy. Material for sequencing was blood. V and J are TRBV6-8 and TRBJ1-1; D may be TRBD1 (6 bases). CDR3 DNA: TGTGCCAGCAGTTACTTCCTAAACCGGACAGCCACGATCATGAACACTGAAGCTTTCTTT. This gives the protein CASSYFLNRTATIMNTEAFF.